The 6 T cell receptor beta chains in this list originate from one sample, sequenced in a study of blood T cell repertoires in COVID-19. Some clones are missing from TCRdb's copy, which holds only in-frame ones; the method was immunoSEQ multiplex PCR. This sample has over 200,000 clones; around four fifths occur once, and the top ten carry 7% to 10%. Sequencing used peripheral blood. The receptors originated from a woman between 45 and 60 years old with acute or convalescent COVID-19.

The genes are TRBV27 and TRBJ2-2; 7 bases are shared with TRBD1. Germline lookup yields CDR1 MNHEY and CDR2 SMNVEV (reference sequence). This CDR3 has 16 residues. V was pared by 6 bases and J by 5 bases, with 12 bases of the junction left unmatched. The CDR3 loop is CASRTEGAWGTGELFF. The CDR3 DNA reads as TGTGCCAGCAGAACAGAGGGGGCCTGGGGGACCGGGGAGCTGTTTTTT.

The CDR3 sequence: CASSIDADRSFRATGELFF. As DNA, the CDR3 is TGTGCCAGTAGTATAGATGCAGACAGATCCTTCCGTGCGACCGGGGAGCTGTTTTTT. The rearrangement links TRBV19 to TRBJ2-2; D may be TRBD1 (5 bases). V was shortened by 0 bases and J by 5 bases, with 22 bases between the two germline ends. The CDR3 consists of 19 residues. Germline lookup yields CDR1 LNHDA and CDR2 SQIVND (reference sequence).

The V call is TRBV27, the J call TRBJ2-7; 12 bases match TRBD1. Germline V gives CDR1 MNHEY, CDR2 SMNVEV (reference sequence). CDR3 length equals 15 residues. V was clipped by 5 bases and J by 7 bases; unmatched bases: 9. The CDR3 bases are TGTGCCAGCAGTCAATACCGGGACAGGGGGCTTGAGCAGTACTTC. Translating gives CASSQYRDRGLEQYF.

The rearrangement joins TRBV27 to TRBJ2-2; 8 positions match TRBD1. CDR1 is MNHEY and CDR2 is SMNVEV in the germline V gene (reference sequence). The CDR3 covers 16 residues. V lost 2 bases and J lost 4; bases outside the gene matches: 6. This CDR3 reads CASSLTRGRATGELFF. The CDR3 DNA follows: TGTGCCAGCAGTTTAACCAGGGGGCGCGCCACCGGGGAGCTGTTTTTT.

This clone was detected only a few times. The chain combines TRBV29-1 with TRBJ2-7; tentative D call: TRBD2 (6 bases). The length of the CDR3 is 18 residues. V was clipped by 3 bases and J by 0 bases, with 24 bases between them. Germline CDR1 reads SQVTM; CDR2 reads ANQGSEA. DNA for the CDR3: TGCAGCGTTGACGGGAGCGATGTGAACAAGACAGACTCCTACGAGCAGTACTTC. The encoded protein is CSVDGSDVNKTDSYEQYF.

J is TRBJ2-6 and V is TRBV3-1 (or the pseudogene TRBV3-2); TRBD1 matches at 9 bases. The germline V gene encodes CDR1 LGHDT and CDR2 YNNKEL (reference sequence). The CDR3 runs 20 residues. Trimming removed 0 bases from V and 1 base from J; junction bases left unmatched: 10. CDR3: CASSQEWAGTGWSGANVLTF. DNA for the CDR3: TGTGCCAGCAGCCAAGAGTGGGCCGGGACAGGGTGGTCTGGGGCCAACGTCCTGACTTTC.